These T cell receptor beta chains were read from a single sample in a study of beta chain features in type 1 diabetes. The data were produced by immunoSEQ multiplex PCR, yet TCRdb's version contains in-frame clones alone and is incomplete. The table has more than 300,000 clones, about 15% seen once. The sample comprised naive CD4+ T cells from blood. Source of these receptors: a woman younger than 35 in good health. CDR3s include the opening cysteine and the closing phenylalanine or tryptophan. Fields, in order: D gene, J gene, V gene, clone size, CDR3 protein, CDR3 DNA. The D gene is left open where the match is weak. Not every row has a clone size; where given, it reads once, few, many or a size class.

TRBD1 | TRBJ1-2 | TRBV5-1 | . | CASSTGDRGLVYGYTF | TGCGCCAGCAGCACCGGGGACAGGGGGCTCGTCTATGGCTACACCTTC
. | TRBJ1-1 | TRBV7-2 | few | CASSTGGIRTEAFF | TGTGCCAGCAGCACGGGGGGCATTCGCACCGAAGCTTTCTTT
TRBD1 | TRBJ1-1 | TRBV30 | . | CAWEPTGTANTEAFF | TGTGCCTGGGAACCAACCGGGACAGCGAACACTGAAGCTTTCTTT
TRBD1 | TRBJ2-1 | TRBV5-6 | . | CASSQDRVSWNEQFF | TGTGCCAGCAGCCAGGACAGGGTATCGTGGAATGAGCAGTTCTTC
TRBD2 | TRBJ2-6 | TRBV7-3 | . | CASSLAGVRGANVLTF | TGTGCCAGCAGCTTAGCGGGAGTACGTGGGGCCAACGTCCTGACTTTC
. | TRBJ2-1 | TRBV9 | . | CASSAHSDEQFF | TGTGCCAGCAGCGCCCACTCGGATGAGCAGTTCTTC
. | TRBJ2-7 | TRBV29-1 | few | CSVVLQGSPYEQYF | TGCAGCGTTGTTTTACAGGGTAGCCCCTACGAGCAGTACTTC
TRBD1 | TRBJ2-3 | TRBV4-3 | few | CASSARTGFTDTQYF | TGCGCCAGCAGCGCCCGGACAGGATTCACAGATACGCAGTATTTT
. | TRBJ2-5 | TRBV18 | few | CASSPGAHQETQYF | TGTGCCAGCTCACCGGGAGCACATCAAGAGACCCAGTACTTC
TRBD2 | TRBJ2-1 | TRBV28 | . | CASRGLAGGEQFF | TGTGCCAGCAGAGGACTAGCGGGAGGGGAGCAGTTCTTC
TRBD1 | TRBJ1-2 | TRBV10-2 | . | CASSEEGAYGYTF | TGCGCCAGCAGTGAGGAGGGGGCATATGGCTACACCTTC
TRBD2 | TRBJ2-3 | TRBV30 | few | CASGISGSPGTDTQYF | TGTGCCTCTGGTATTAGCGGGAGCCCGGGAACAGATACGCAGTATTTT
TRBD1 | TRBJ2-6 | TRBV15 | . | CATSRADRYSSGANVLTF | TGTGCCACCAGCAGAGCGGACAGGTATAGCTCTGGGGCCAACGTCCTGACTTTC
TRBD1 | TRBJ2-1 | TRBV28 | few | CATETGGRDNEQFF | TGTGCCACAGAGACAGGGGGCAGGGACAATGAGCAGTTCTTC
. | TRBJ1-5 | TRBV9 | few | CASSDRPSNQPQHF | TGTGCCAGTTCGGACAGACCAAGCAATCAGCCCCAGCATTTT
. | TRBJ1-2 | TRBV5-6 | . | CASSLGQGHGYTF | TGTGCCAGCAGCTTGGGCCAGGGCCATGGCTACACCTTC
. | TRBJ2-2 | TRBV19 | . | CASSLAGSRTGELFF | TGTGCCAGTAGTCTGGCGGGCAGTCGAACCGGGGAGCTGTTTTTT
. | TRBJ2-5 | TRBV28 | . | CATSNGGLSETQYF | TGTGCCACCTCAAACGGCGGTCTTTCAGAGACCCAGTACTTC
. | TRBJ2-7 | TRBV9 | . | CASSVDAADPRQYF | TGTGCCAGCAGCGTAGACGCGGCGGATCCGCGGCAGTACTTC
TRBD2 | TRBJ2-3 | TRBV6-1 | few | CASSASGNGDTQYF | TGTGCCAGCAGTGCTAGCGGGAACGGGGATACGCAGTATTTT
TRBD2 | TRBJ2-1 | TRBV15 | . | CATSRGQRGVQEQFF | TGTGCCACCAGCAGGGGCCAGCGGGGGGTCCAGGAGCAGTTCTTC
. | TRBJ1-1 | TRBV6-5 | . | CASTRSGGAVEAFF | TGTGCCAGCACCCGTAGCGGGGGCGCGGTTGAAGCTTTCTTT
. | TRBJ2-2 | TRBV14 | few | CASSQVGSLGTGELFF | TGTGCCAGCAGCCAAGTTGGGAGTCTCGGCACCGGGGAGCTGTTTTTT
. | TRBJ1-5 | TRBV28 | few | CASSLLSSNQPQHF | TGTGCCAGCAGTTTATTGAGTAGCAATCAGCCCCAGCATTTT
TRBD1 | TRBJ2-5 | TRBV6-6 | . | CASRSKGATETQYF | TGTGCCAGCCGATCTAAGGGGGCTACGGAGACCCAGTACTTC
TRBD2 | TRBJ2-6 | TRBV7-3 | few | CASSIRTSGKWLGANVLTF | TGTGCCAGCAGCATCCGGACTAGCGGGAAGTGGCTTGGGGCCAACGTCCTGACTTTC
TRBD2 | TRBJ2-7 | TRBV4-2 | . | CASSQGRGLAQGVQYF | TGTGCCAGCAGCCAAGGCCGGGGACTAGCCCAGGGTGTGCAGTACTTC
TRBD1 | TRBJ2-7 | TRBV14 | . | CASSKGTGNKQYF | TGTGCCAGCAGCAAAGGGACAGGGAATAAGCAGTACTTC
TRBD1 | TRBJ1-5 | TRBV28 | . | CASRQGSNQPQHF | TGTGCCAGCCGACAGGGGTCAAATCAGCCCCAGCATTTT
. | TRBJ1-2 | TRBV2 | few | CASREIAYGYTF | TGTGCCAGCAGGGAGATCGCATATGGCTACACCTTC
. | TRBJ2-1 | TRBV4-1 | . | CASSQASGVYNEQFF | TGCGCCAGCAGCCAAGCCAGCGGAGTATACAATGAGCAGTTCTTC
. | TRBJ2-1 | TRBV29-1 | few | CSVDFQANEQFF | TGCAGCGTTGACTTCCAAGCCAATGAGCAGTTCTTC
. | TRBJ2-2 | TRBV29-1 | . | CSVTHLGGASTGELFF | TGCAGCGTCACCCACCTCGGGGGAGCCAGCACCGGGGAGCTGTTTTTT
. | TRBJ2-3 | TRBV6-5 | few | CASSSSTDTQYF | TGTGCCAGCAGCTCTAGCACAGATACGCAGTATTTT
. | TRBJ2-3 | TRBV18 | few | CASSPGLTDTQYF | TGTGCCAGCTCACCAGGACTAACAGATACGCAGTATTTT
TRBD1 | TRBJ2-2 | TRBV7-9 | . | CASSLTGVSTGELFF | TGTGCCAGCAGCCTGACAGGGGTTAGCACCGGGGAGCTGTTTTTT
TRBD1 | TRBJ1-2 | TRBV29-1 | . | CSVLTGVSDYGYTF | TGCAGCGTCCTGACAGGGGTTAGCGACTATGGCTACACCTTC
. | TRBJ1-1 | TRBV9 | few | CASSVGPQGRGNTEAFF | TGTGCCAGCAGCGTAGGACCCCAAGGGCGGGGGAACACTGAAGCTTTCTTT
. | TRBJ2-2 | TRBV29-1 | few | CSVVVQSTGELFF | TGCAGCGTTGTCGTGCAGTCCACCGGGGAGCTGTTTTTT
TRBD2 | TRBJ2-1 | TRBV9 | few | CASSLGLGSYNEQFF | TGTGCCAGCAGCCTCGGACTAGGGAGTTACAATGAGCAGTTCTTC
. | TRBJ1-4 | TRBV7-6 | . | CASSRRAANEKLFF | TGTGCCAGCAGCCGGAGGGCCGCTAATGAAAAACTGTTTTTT
TRBD2 | TRBJ2-1 | TRBV11-1 | few | CASSFVLAGKNEQFF | TGTGCCAGCAGCTTCGTACTAGCGGGAAAGAATGAGCAGTTCTTC
. | TRBJ2-1 | TRBV29-1 | . | CSVERRTYNEQFF | TGCAGCGTTGAAAGGCGGACCTACAATGAGCAGTTCTTC
. | TRBJ2-4 | TRBV7-2 | . | CASSLGPGTSLAKNIQYF | TGTGCCAGCAGCTTGGGCCCGGGGACTTCACTAGCCAAAAACATTCAGTACTTC
. | TRBJ1-4 | TRBV4-2 | . | CASSQDRINEKLFF | TGTGCCAGCAGCCAAGACAGGATCAATGAAAAACTGTTTTTT
. | TRBJ2-5 | TRBV2 | few | CASRRGMETQYF | TGTGCCAGCAGGAGAGGGATGGAGACCCAGTACTTC